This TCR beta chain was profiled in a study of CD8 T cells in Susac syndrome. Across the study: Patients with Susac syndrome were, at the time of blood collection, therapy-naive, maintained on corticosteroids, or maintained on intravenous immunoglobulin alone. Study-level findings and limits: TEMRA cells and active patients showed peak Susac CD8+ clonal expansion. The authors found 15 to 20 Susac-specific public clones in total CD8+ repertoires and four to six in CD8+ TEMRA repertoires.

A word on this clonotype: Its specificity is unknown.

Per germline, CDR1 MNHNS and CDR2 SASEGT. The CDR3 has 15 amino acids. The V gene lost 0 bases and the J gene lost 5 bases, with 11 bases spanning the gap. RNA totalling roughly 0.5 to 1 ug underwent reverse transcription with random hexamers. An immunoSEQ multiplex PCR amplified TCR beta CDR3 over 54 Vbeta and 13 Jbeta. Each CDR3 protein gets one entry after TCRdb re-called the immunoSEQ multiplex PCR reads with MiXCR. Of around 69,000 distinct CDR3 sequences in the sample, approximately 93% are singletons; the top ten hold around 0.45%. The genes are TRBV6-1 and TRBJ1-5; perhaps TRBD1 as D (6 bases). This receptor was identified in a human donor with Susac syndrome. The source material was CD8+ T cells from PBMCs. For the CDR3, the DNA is TGTGCCAGCAGTGAAGCGCTGGGGGCTTATCAGCCCCAGCATTTT. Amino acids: CASSEALGAYQPQHF.